The count of the clone carrying this T cell receptor (beta chain) is one. The sample is drawn from a study of blood T cell repertoires in COVID-19. Overall study: Both acute and convalescent COVID-19 samples were obtained from the United States, Italy and Spain.

Only in-frame clones appear in the TCRdb table, and some are missing; sequencing was by immunoSEQ multiplex PCR. The sample carries under 300,000 clones, about 89% recorded once. Looked up from germline, CDR1 is SEHNR and CDR2 is FQNEAQ (reference sequence). CDR3 size: 13 residues. V was shortened by 0 bases and J by 9 bases, with 9 bases between the two germline ends. Sequences were obtained from PBMCs or T cells enriched from blood (not recorded which). The sequence came from a woman between 18 and 29 years old who had recovered from COVID-19. This chain uses TRBV7-9 with TRBJ2-4; TRBD2 might be the D (5 bases). CDR3 protein: CASSLAGEGIQYF. CDR3 sequence (DNA): TGTGCCAGCAGCTTAGCGGGAGAGGGCATTCAGTACTTC.